Ten or more counts support the clone carrying this T cell receptor beta chain. This CDR3 is 13 amino acids long. The V gene end was trimmed by 7 bases and the J gene end by 9 bases; junction bases not matched to a gene: 6. Looked up from germline, CDR1 is MGHDK and CDR2 is SYGVNS. This sample is drawn from a study of spatial heterogeneity in lung cancer. Study at large: Sequencing consistently turned up more beta-chain sequences than alpha-chain sequences.

Each CDR3 protein is one row after TCRdb ran MiXCR on the 5' RACE reads. This table has about 45,000 distinct CDR3 sequences, about 6.5% appearing once. Specified time point: sample taken at primary tumor resection. Donors were roughly 70 untreated early-stage non-small cell lung cancer patients. The clonotype comes from a female donor with early-stage non-small cell lung cancer. The sample was PBMCs, taken at surgery. V usage is TRBV25-1 and J usage is TRBJ1-6; TRBD1 agrees at 7 bases. This CDR3 is CASTRGTASPLHF. CDR3 in DNA: TGTGCCAGCACCCGGGGGACAGCTTCACCCCTCCACTTT. The whole variable domain, filled in from reference TRBV25-1 and TRBJ1-6, reads EADIYQTPRYLVIGTGKKITLECSQTMGHDKMYWYQQDPGMELHLIHYSYGVNSTEKGDLSSESTVSRIRTEHFPLTLESARPSHTSQYLCASTRGTASPLHFGNGTRLTVT.